This T cell receptor (beta chain) appears in the sequencing data of a study of blood T cell repertoires in COVID-19 (TCRdb year 2020). As for the study more broadly: The collaborator samples originated in the United States, Italy and Spain and spanned the acute and convalescent phases of COVID-19. The repertoires were made available in a free public database intended to serve as a resource for research on the immune response to SARS-CoV-2. Samples were obtained from the ongoing ImmuneRACE study (first 160 participants) and from over 1,000 subjects provided by 6 global collaborators. A de-identified subject ID, COVID-19 status, age in years and sex were almost always included in the sample metadata. The dataset comprised deeply sampled blood TCRbeta repertoires from subjects exposed to, actively infected with, or recovered from COVID-19. Where available, HLA class I and class II types were obtained from metadata supplied by the sample provider rather than from assay-based typing. The prospective study material was composed of cDNA or gDNA derived from T cells, B-cell-depleted T cells, or PBMCs.

TCRbeta CDR3 regions were amplified from genomic DNA by means of the immunoSEQ Assay, a bias-controlled multiplex PCR. From the authors' description of their analysis: Within the assay, amplification of reference gene primers was used to estimate how many nucleated cells each sample contained. Sequence reads were collapsed and filtered to measure the absolute abundance of every unique TCRbeta CDR3 rearrangement. Productive Simpson clonality was computed per sample as the square root of Simpson's diversity index over productive rearrangements. The immuneACCESS repertoire file appears here via TCRdb, limited to in-frame rearrangements. These files lack a portion of the clones; in checked studies, under half of the deficit traces to unresolved V genes, and the cause of the others is not known. For V, J and clone size, that table is used; D and trimming come from the DNA. The sample includes over 350,000 clones, with 85% to 90% observed a single time. The ten largest account for about 1.2% of the sample.

Participants in the prospective study were aged 18 to 89 years, lived in 20 to 30 United States geographic areas, and enrolled through a virtual design. In the prospective study, participants were assigned to cohorts based on the clinical history participants reported in a screening survey and a study questionnaire. Recovered participants in ImmuneRACE Cohort 3 were defined as having two consecutive negative NP/OP PCR tests, clearance from a healthcare professional, or resolution of symptoms. Mobile phlebotomists in the prospective study collected whole blood, serum and a nasopharyngeal or oropharyngeal swab from every participant. Prospective study participants could optionally give additional blood draws and questionnaires over an approximately 2-month period. Before DNA extraction, blood samples from the prospective study were shipped at room temperature or frozen. Overall study outcomes, separate from this receptor: The amount of clinical and demographic metadata varied by source and participant and was provided uncurated.

This clone was detected once. The antigen it recognizes is unknown. No per-base quality is available; no much larger clone lies one base away. From the cysteine up to the phenylalanine, the CDR3 has a length of 16 residues. Only the CDR3 portion is preserved as DNA: 48 bases, with reading frame beginning at the first base. From a lookup of the germline V gene, CDR1 and CDR2 are MNHNS and SASEGT. Trimming accounts for 3 bases at V and 2 bases at J, while the number of junction bases matched to no gene is 2. The receptor comes from a woman under 30 who had recovered from COVID-19. The sample consisted of PBMCs or T cells enriched from blood (not recorded which). The chain is assembled from TRBV6-1 and TRBJ1-4, and TRBD1 aligns with 11 junction nucleotides. The nucleotide sequence reads TGTGCCAGCAGTGAGGGACAGGGGGGGACTAATGAAAAACTGTTTTTT. It encodes CASSEGQGGTNEKLFF.